The clone carrying this T cell receptor beta chain was seen many times. The antigen remains undetermined. The data derive from a study of T cells in Graves' hyperthyroidism and ophthalmopathy. This CDR3 has 15 amino acids. V lost 1 base to trimming and J lost 1 base; unmatched junction nucleotides: 2. The germline CDR1 and CDR2 sequences are DFQATT and SNEGSKA (reference sequence). Study results and caveats: Blood also held most thyroid clonotypes expanded beyond 0.001. Ophthalmopathy was model-predicted a median about 6.7 months pre-onset.

Exclusion criteria comprised uncontrolled infection, other autoimmune disease, pregnancy or lactation. Amplified TCR beta CDR3 regions came from RNA transcripts. HTBI primers were the set used in a first-round RT-PCR of the TCR CDR3. TCRdb recomputed calls from the multiplex PCR reads with MiXCR, one row per CDR3 protein. The data contain about 180,000 distinct CDR3 sequences, 17% of them singletons. Sequencing was carried out using blood. This TCR came from a woman aged 45-65 years with Graves' hyperthyroidism. The V gene is TRBV20-1, the J gene TRBJ1-3; 9 positions agree with TRBD1. The CDR3 reads CSARADRGSGNTIYF. As DNA, the CDR3 is TGCAGTGCTAGAGCGGACAGGGGTTCTGGAAACACCATATATTTT.